The next 32 T cell receptor beta chains were all read from a single sample in a study of regulatory T cells in long-lasting Graves disease. As to time point: persistent/refractory GD, antithyroid drugs over 5 years with positive TRAb. The TCR library was made from RNA extracted from PBMCs. According to the study, TCR beta libraries were built with iRepertoire HTBI primers and CDR3-region Arm-PCR. A single record per CDR3 protein comes from TCRdb applying MiXCR to the multiplex PCR reads. The repertoire has fewer than 450,000 distinct CDR3 sequences, more than 20% of them found once; the top ten carry around 21%. The sequencing used peripheral blood mononuclear cells (PBMCs), collected when the disease was refractory, from a patient treated with antithyroid drugs. The receptor set was obtained from a female donor with Graves disease.

This clonotype showed up just a few times. In DNA form, the CDR3 reads TGCGCCAGCAGTCCGGGACAGAAGACATACGAGCAGTACTTC. Translated: CASSPGQKTYEQYF. The genes are TRBV10-1 and TRBJ2-7; 7 nucleotides align to TRBD1. The CDR3 totals 14 residues. Germline V gene data show CDR1 as WNHNN and CDR2 as SYGVQD (reference sequence). Trimming removed 5 bases from V and 4 bases from J; junction bases left unmatched: 8.

This clonotype was counted ten times or more. V usage is TRBV15 and J usage is TRBJ1-6; no definite D call. The CDR3 is 14 residues long. V was shortened by 7 bases and J by 7 bases, with 14 bases between the two germline ends. Germline CDR1 reads LNHNV; CDR2 reads YYDKDF (reference sequence). The DNA of the CDR3 is TGTGCCACCAAAGAGGAGCCCACGAATTCACCCCTCCACTTT. It specifies CATKEEPTNSPLHF.

The chain links TRBV19 to TRBJ1-5; D perhaps matches TRBD1 (5 bases). Per germline, CDR1 LNHDA and CDR2 SQIVND (reference sequence). Trimming left V 11 bases short and J 1 base short, with 24 bases between. The CDR3 spans 17 residues. In DNA form, the CDR3 reads TGTGCCCCCGTCGCGGGGGGTGGGCATAGGAGCAATCAGCCCCAGCATTTT. It translates to CAPVAGGGHRSNQPQHF.

The chain has TRBV7-3 and TRBJ2-5; D is undetermined. Germline V gene sequence: CDR1 SGHTA, CDR2 FQGTGA. The ends were cut back, 1 base at V and 5 bases at J, with 11 bases in the middle. There are 14 residues in the CDR3. The DNA of the CDR3 is TGTGCCAGCAGCTTAAATGGGGTTCACGAGACCCAGTACTTC. Its protein product is CASSLNGVHETQYF.

The V gene is TRBV4-1, the J gene TRBJ2-5; TRBD1 aligns across 9 bases. The ends lost 3 bases at V and 2 bases at J; junction bases unmatched: 4. Germline V gene data show CDR1 as MGHRA and CDR2 as YSYEKL. The CDR3 spans 15 residues. The CDR3: CASSHWDREQETQYF. CDR3 DNA: TGCGCCAGCAGCCACTGGGACAGGGAGCAAGAGACCCAGTACTTC.

In this sample, this clonotype turned up many times. The gene calls are TRBV6-1 and TRBJ1-1; D is unclear. The CDR3 contains 13 residues. CDR1 MNHNS and CDR2 SASEGT come from the germline V gene. V gave up 7 bases and J gave up 1 base, with 10 bases separating them. CDR3: CASNGRRNTEAFF. As DNA, the CDR3 is TGTGCCAGCAATGGCAGGAGGAACACTGAAGCTTTCTTT.

There are a few counts of this clonotype. This chain joins TRBV7-2 and TRBJ2-2; perhaps TRBD2 as D (5 bases). The V end lost 5 bases, the J end lost 7 bases, and 11 bases lay between the germline ends. Germline-derived CDR1 and CDR2 are SGHTA and FQGNSA. CDR3 size: 13 residues. CDR3 sequence: CASSRRSGGELFF. CDR3 nucleotides: TGTGCCAGCAGCCGGAGGTCGGGCGGGGAGCTGTTTTTT.

The CDR3 protein is CASSGAGWNTEAFF. In DNA form, the CDR3 reads TGTGCCAGCAGTGGGGCCGGGTGGAACACTGAAGCTTTCTTT. The V gene is TRBV25-1, the J gene TRBJ1-1; D unresolved. V was trimmed by 4 bases and J by 1 base, leaving 10 bases between them. CDR3 length equals 14 residues. The V gene's germline CDR1 is MGHDK and CDR2 SYGVNS. The full variable domain, its missing parts supplied by reference TRBV25-1 and TRBJ1-1, is EADIYQTPRYLVIGTGKKITLECSQTMGHDKMYWYQQDPGMELHLIHYSYGVNSTEKGDLSSESTVSRIRTEHFPLTLESARPSHTSQYLCASSGAGWNTEAFFGQGTRLTVV.

Only a few counts were recorded for this clonotype. The chain couples TRBV6-2 or TRBV6-3 to TRBJ1-1, with a possible D match to TRBD1 (6 bases). The CDR3 runs to 15 residues. The V and J ends lost 4 bases and 2 bases respectively, with 14 bases between them. Looked up from germline, CDR1 is MNHEY and CDR2 is SVGEGT. CDR3 amino acids: CASSFRTDLNTEAFF. In DNA, the CDR3 is TGTGCCAGCAGTTTCCGGACAGACCTTAACACTGAAGCTTTCTTT.

This clonotype was recorded many times. This chain links TRBV12-3 or TRBV12-4 with TRBJ2-4, with TRBD2 identical over 8 bases. This CDR3 region has 15 residues. V dropped 1 base and J dropped 9; count of bases not matched to a gene: 8. The CDR3 DNA reads as TGTGCCAGCAGTTTAGGTCGGCTAGCGGGTGTCATTCAGTACTTC. As protein: CASSLGRLAGVIQYF.

This clonotype was counted a single time. The gene calls are TRBV10-3 and TRBJ2-7; D possibly corresponds to TRBD2 (6 bases). V gave up 6 bases and J gave up 3 bases, with 12 bases separating them. The CDR3 length is 13 residues. Germline assignment: CDR1 ENHRY and CDR2 SYGVKD. The CDR3 nucleotides read TGTGCCATCAGGCGGGACGGATACTACGAGCAGTACTTC. The encoded protein is CAIRRDGYYEQYF.

The J gene is TRBJ2-7, the V gene TRBV12-3 or TRBV12-4, with D possibly being TRBD2 (6 bases). With 5 bases removed from V and 3 bases from J, the gap between germline ends came to 11 bases. This CDR3 is built from 13 residues. The CDR3 DNA is TGTGCCAGCAGTGCCGGGACTCACTACGAGCAGTACTTC. It specifies CASSAGTHYEQYF.

The chain has TRBV20-1 and TRBJ1-1, with 10 bases matching TRBD1. Germline CDR1 is DFQATT and CDR2 is SNEGSKA (reference sequence). V lost 3 bases to trimming and J lost 11 bases; unmatched junction nucleotides: 15. This CDR3 region has 15 residues. The CDR3 protein is CSASTGTGAIQGAFF. The CDR3 DNA reads as TGCAGTGCTAGTACCGGGACAGGGGCGATACAGGGGGCTTTCTTT.

This clonotype was detected ten times or more. The V call is TRBV28, the J call TRBJ2-5; 15 bases map to TRBD2. Trimming cost V 6 bases and J 1 base; bases outside gene matches: 3. Germline loops: CDR1 MDHEN, CDR2 SYDVKM. The CDR3 contains 16 residues. This CDR3 is CASSPGLAGGQETQYF. The DNA of the CDR3 is TGTGCCAGCAGCCCGGGACTAGCGGGAGGCCAAGAGACCCAGTACTTC.

The chain employs TRBV5-6 and TRBJ1-5, with TRBD1 as a possible D gene (5 bases). Germline assignment: CDR1 SGHDT and CDR2 YYEEEE. The length of the CDR3 is 17 residues. The ends were cut back, 1 base at V and 5 bases at J, with 19 bases in the middle. CDR3 DNA sequence: TGTGCCAGCAGCTTGTGGCGACTCAGGGACGAGGATCAGCCCCAGCATTTT. Residues: CASSLWRLRDEDQPQHF.

The V call is TRBV10-2, the J call TRBJ2-1, with 14 bases aligning to TRBD2. V dropped 4 bases and J dropped 4; count of bases not matched to a gene: 0. Germline V gene lookup returns CDR1 WSHSY and CDR2 SAAADI. The CDR3 extends over 15 amino acids. CDR3 sequence: CASSGTSGRYNEQFF. DNA of the CDR3: TGCGCCAGCAGTGGGACTAGCGGGAGGTACAATGAGCAGTTCTTC.

This clonotype has at least ten counts. The chain has TRBV2 and TRBJ2-5; D tentatively fits TRBD1 or TRBD2 (5 bases each). Trimming took 6 bases from V and 1 from J, leaving 15 bases between them. Germline assignment: CDR1 SNHLY and CDR2 FYNNEI. The CDR3 contains 15 residues. The CDR3: CASSAGASAQETQYF. The CDR3 DNA follows: TGTGCCAGCAGCGCCGGGGCCTCTGCCCAAGAGACCCAGTACTTC.

This clonotype was recorded a few times. Here the CDR3 DNA reads TGTGCCAGCGGGCGACTAGCGACTGCCGGGGAGCTGTTTTTT. Its protein is CASGRLATAGELFF. The rearrangement joins TRBV28 to TRBJ2-2; TRBD2 aligns across 8 bases. From germline, CDR1 is MDHEN and CDR2 SYDVKM. V trimming: 8 bases; J trimming: 6 bases; junction bases outside the gene matches: 8. The CDR3 loop spans 14 amino acids.

Only one count was recorded for this clonotype. The chain carries TRBV5-6 and TRBJ1-6; D is uncertain. CDR1 is SGHDT and CDR2 is YYEEEE in the germline V gene. Trimming shortened V by 0 bases and J by 0 bases, and 10 bases separated the two germline ends. The CDR3 length is 17 residues. The chain's CDR3 is CASSLVAASSYNSPLHF. The CDR3 nucleotides are TGTGCCAGCAGCTTGGTGGCAGCGAGCTCCTATAATTCACCCCTCCACTTT.

The chain combines TRBV6-1 with TRBJ1-2; D not resolved. This CDR3 is built from 14 residues. CDR1 is MNHNS, CDR2 SASEGT, per germline. With 5 bases removed from V and 4 bases from J, the gap between germline ends came to 14 bases. CDR3 nucleotides: TGTGCCAGCAGTCGGGCCCCTCGGGGCTATGGCTACACCTTC. Residues: CASSRAPRGYGYTF.

This clonotype was seen a handful of times. The chain joins TRBV20-1 to TRBJ1-2; 7 positions match TRBD1. The ends lost 4 bases at V and 4 bases at J; junction bases unmatched: 9. Germline CDR1 reads DFQATT; CDR2 reads SNEGSKA (reference sequence). The CDR3 contains 14 residues. The CDR3 nucleotides read TGCAGTGCTATGGACAGGACAATATTCTATGGCTACACCTTC. It is translated as CSAMDRTIFYGYTF.

The chain carries TRBV29-1 and TRBJ1-3; D gene unclear. CDR1 is SQVTM and CDR2 is ANQGSEA in the germline V gene. The V end lost 0 bases, the J end lost 3 bases, and 9 bases lay between the germline ends. The CDR3 totals 14 residues. CDR3 sequence: CSVEDSVGGNTIYF. CDR3 nucleotide sequence: TGCAGCGTTGAAGATTCCGTAGGTGGAAACACCATATATTTT. Full variable domain (remainder filled in from reference TRBV29-1 and TRBJ1-3): SAVISQKPSRDICQRGTSLTIQCQVDSQVTMMFWYRQQPGQSLTLIATANQGSEATYESGFVIDKFPISRPNLTFSTLTVSNMSPEDSSIYLCSVEDSVGGNTIYFGEGSWLTVV.

This clonotype has ten or more counts. The rearrangement uses TRBV7-2 and TRBJ2-7; TRBD1 is a possible D gene (7 bases). Germline CDR1 reads SGHTA; CDR2 reads FQGNSA. Trimming cost V 3 bases and J 2 bases, with 17 bases left between them. CDR3 length: 16 residues. The CDR3 DNA reads TGTGCCAGCAGCTTCTCCTCAGGGGGGACCCCCTACGAGCAGTACTTC. It is translated as CASSFSSGGTPYEQYF.

This chain joins TRBV2 and TRBJ2-3; D ambiguous. With 8 bases removed from V and 3 bases from J, the gap between germline ends came to 12 bases. Germline V gives CDR1 SNHLY, CDR2 FYNNEI. This CDR3 is 13 amino acids long. The CDR3 DNA reads TGTGCCAGCTATGGGTTGACAACAGATACGCAGTATTTT. Residues: CASYGLTTDTQYF.

This clonotype was counted many times. This chain uses TRBV7-9 with TRBJ2-5; 7 bases are a match to TRBD2. J lost 7 bases, V lost 1 base, and 6 bases had no gene match. CDR3 size: 14 residues. Germline V gene lookup returns CDR1 SEHNR and CDR2 FQNEAQ (reference sequence). Here the CDR3 DNA reads TGTGCCAGCAGCTTAGTCGGCGGGGGTGTGACCCAGTACTTC. Amino acids: CASSLVGGGVTQYF.

J is TRBJ2-1 and V is TRBV7-8, with unresolved D. Trimming cost V 3 bases and J 0 bases, with 9 bases left between them. CDR3 length equals 15 residues. Germline values: CDR1 SGHVS, CDR2 FQNEAQ. This chain's CDR3 is CASSFMRGSYNEQFF. The DNA for the CDR3 is TGTGCCAGCAGCTTCATGCGAGGCTCCTACAATGAGCAGTTCTTC.

The chain carries TRBV6-1 and TRBJ2-7; 11 bases fit TRBD2. Germline V gives CDR1 MNHNS, CDR2 SASEGT. The CDR3 spans 13 residues. The ends lost 6 bases at V and 8 bases at J; junction bases unmatched: 6. The CDR3 spells CASRGTSGGQQYF. CDR3 DNA sequence: TGTGCCAGCAGGGGGACTAGCGGTGGGCAGCAGTACTTC.

This chain connects TRBV20-1 to TRBJ2-7; D remains ambiguous. V dropped 6 bases and J dropped 4 bases, with 16 bases sitting between them. This CDR3 spans 13 amino acids. CDR1 is DFQATT, CDR2 SNEGSKA, per germline (reference sequence). DNA of the CDR3: TGCAGTGCCATACCCGTCGGGTGTTACGAGCAGTACTTC. This codes for CSAIPVGCYEQYF.

This clonotype was picked up many times. The chain employs TRBV28 and TRBJ2-2; no firm D call. The CDR3 runs to 11 residues. V lost 6 bases to trimming and J lost 8 bases, with 7 bases between them. Germline CDR1 reads MDHEN; CDR2 reads SYDVKM. The CDR3 region is CASRVRGELFF. CDR3 coding DNA: TGTGCCAGCAGGGTACGGGGGGAGCTGTTTTTT.

This clonotype was recorded at least ten times. This rearrangement joins TRBV30 to TRBJ1-1; D is unclear. Germline V gene data show CDR1 as GTSNPN and CDR2 as SVGIG (reference sequence). The CDR3 has 13 residues. V lost 3 bases, J lost 1 base, and 9 bases lay in between. This CDR3 is CAWRIIPNTEAFF. The CDR3 nucleotides read TGTGCCTGGAGAATTATACCGAACACTGAAGCTTTCTTT.

This chain connects TRBV18 to TRBJ2-2, with 9 bases identical to TRBD2. Germline CDR1 is KGHSH and CDR2 is LQKENI. The CDR3 loop spans 15 amino acids. Germline trimming cut 6 bases from V and 2 bases from J; bases unmatched to any gene: 4. CDR3 residues: CASSASGKNTGELFF. The DNA of the CDR3 is TGTGCCAGCTCCGCTAGCGGGAAAAACACCGGGGAGCTGTTTTTT.

This clonotype showed up many times. The chain carries TRBV27 and TRBJ2-7, with TRBD1 matching over 8 bases. The CDR3 runs to 15 residues. V shed 2 bases and J 2 bases; nucleotides not matched to a gene: 5. Germline CDR1 MNHEY, CDR2 SMNVEV (reference sequence). The CDR3 bases are TGTGCCAGCAGTTTAGTGACAGGGGATCCCTACGAGCAGTACTTC. Protein product: CASSLVTGDPYEQYF.